A selection of T cell receptor beta chains follows, all from one sample in a study of blood T cell repertoires in COVID-19. Method: immunoSEQ multiplex PCR; TCRdb's copy keeps in-frame clones and lacks some. The sample yields some 120,000 clones, around 89% seen once. The source material was peripheral blood. The receptors here all came from a man in his forties or fifties with acute or convalescent COVID-19. CDR3s include the opening cysteine and the closing phenylalanine or tryptophan. The order of the fields is J gene, clone size, V gene, D gene, CDR3 protein, CDR3 DNA. A D gene is named only where the DNA matches it firmly. The size field is filled for only some rows; it gives once, few, many or a size class.

TRBJ2-3 | few | TRBV27 | TRBD2 | CASSLFSGGYSSTDTQYF | TGTGCCAGCAGTTTATTTAGCGGGGGTTATTCTAGCACAGATACGCAGTATTTT
TRBJ2-7 | - | TRBV9 | TRBD2 | CASSVGQGLAGGPPYEQYF | TGTGCCAGCAGCGTGGGACAAGGACTAGCGGGAGGGCCACCCTACGAGCAGTACTTC
TRBJ1-1 | - | TRBV5-1 | - | CASTPHGEFTEAFF | TGCGCCAGCACCCCTCACGGGGAATTCACTGAAGCTTTCTTT
TRBJ2-6 | once | TRBV19 | - | CASSISSSGANVLTF | TGTGCCAGTAGTATATCTAGTTCTGGGGCCAACGTCCTGACTTTC
TRBJ2-3 | - | TRBV5-4 | - | CASSLGADGRFADTQYF | TGTGCCAGCAGCTTGGGGGCAGATGGGAGGTTCGCAGATACGCAGTATTTT
TRBJ2-7 | few | TRBV6-4 | - | CASSEEQGGTYEQYF | TGTGCCAGCAGTGAGGAGCAGGGGGGAACCTACGAGCAGTACTTC
TRBJ1-5 | - | TRBV11-2 | - | CASSSSAGGTVREPQHF | TGTGCCAGCAGCTCCTCGGCGGGCGGGACCGTGCGGGAGCCCCAGCATTTT
TRBJ1-6 | - | TRBV9 | TRBD1 | CASSVAPQGANSPLHF | TGTGCCAGCAGCGTAGCTCCCCAGGGGGCGAATTCACCCCTCCACTTT
TRBJ2-1 | - | TRBV27 | TRBD2 | CASSFFSGSANEQFF | TGTGCCAGCAGTTTCTTTAGCGGGAGTGCGAATGAGCAGTTCTTC
TRBJ2-2 | - | TRBV5-1 | - | CASSLGHGTGELFF | TGCGCCAGCAGCTTGGGACATGGAACCGGGGAGCTGTTTTTT
TRBJ2-2 | - | TRBV6-5 | - | CASSRREAGELFF | TGTGCCAGCAGCCGGCGGGAAGCCGGGGAGCTGTTTTTT
TRBJ2-1 | - | TRBV5-1 | TRBD1 | CASSYPGQGAREQFF | TGCGCCAGCAGCTATCCGGGACAGGGGGCAAGGGAGCAGTTCTTC
TRBJ2-2 | - | TRBV4-3 | - | CASSQDGGASPTGELFF | TGCGCCAGCAGCCAAGATGGGGGCGCGTCGCCCACCGGGGAGCTGTTTTTT
TRBJ1-3 | - | TRBV20-1 | - | CSASAGGDGNTIYF | TGCAGTGCTAGTGCCGGGGGGGATGGAAACACCATATATTTT
TRBJ2-5 | - | TRBV14 | TRBD2 | CASSQGLAGETQYF | TGTGCCAGCAGCCAGGGACTAGCGGGAGAGACCCAGTACTTC
TRBJ1-1 | - | TRBV27 | TRBD1 | CASSFGTGWEFEAFF | TGTGCCAGCAGTTTCGGGACAGGGTGGGAATTTGAAGCTTTCTTT
TRBJ1-5 | - | TRBV30 | - | CAWSHGVAGDQPQHF | TGTGCCTGGAGTCACGGGGTCGCCGGAGATCAGCCCCAGCATTTT
TRBJ1-1 | once | TRBV30 | - | CAWTYSGSEAFF | TGTGCCTGGACGTATTCCGGGTCTGAAGCTTTCTTT
TRBJ2-2 | - | TRBV11-3 | TRBD1 | CASSLGEGAKTGELFF | TGTGCCAGCAGCTTAGGCGAGGGGGCAAAGACCGGGGAGCTGTTTTTT
TRBJ2-4 | few | TRBV6-5 | TRBD2 | CASTPGGGRKNIQYF | TGTGCCAGCACCCCAGGCGGGGGGCGGAAAAACATTCAGTACTTC
TRBJ1-1 | - | TRBV5-4 | - | CASSLGGVGTEAFF | TGTGCCAGCAGCTTGGGGGGGGTTGGGACTGAAGCTTTCTTT
TRBJ2-1 | - | TRBV4-2 | TRBD2 | CASSQDPSGIGDNEQFF | TGTGCCAGCAGCCAAGATCCGAGCGGGATAGGGGACAATGAGCAGTTCTTC
TRBJ1-4 | few | TRBV4-1 | TRBD1 | CASSRSDRVGVGTNEKLFF | TGCGCCAGCAGCCGCTCGGACAGGGTCGGGGTTGGGACTAATGAAAAACTGTTTTTT
TRBJ1-4 | - | TRBV4-1 | - | CASSQVPGPEKLFF | TGCGCCAGCAGCCAAGTTCCAGGGCCAGAAAAACTGTTTTTT
TRBJ2-1 | - | TRBV15 | TRBD2 | CATSRGLAGLFTVQFF | TGTGCCACCAGCAGAGGACTAGCGGGACTTTTTACCGTCCAGTTCTTC
TRBJ1-3 | - | TRBV24-1 | - | CATSDFGLAGNTIYF | TGTGCCACCAGTGATTTCGGGTTGGCTGGAAACACCATATATTTT
TRBJ1-3 | - | TRBV7-8 | TRBD1 | CASSSQPGQPYSGNTIYF | TGTGCCAGCAGCTCCCAACCGGGACAGCCATATTCTGGAAACACCATATATTTT
TRBJ1-5 | - | TRBV19 | TRBD1 | CASSIGQGARGQPQHF | TGTGCCAGTAGTATCGGGCAGGGGGCGCGCGGTCAGCCCCAGCATTTT
TRBJ1-6 | - | TRBV30 | - | CAWMGTSNSPLHF | TGTGCCTGGATGGGGACTAGTAATTCACCCCTCCACTTT
TRBJ2-2 | - | TRBV5-4 | TRBD2 | CASSLLASGRIRELFF | TGTGCCAGCAGCTTGTTGGCTAGCGGGAGAATCCGGGAGCTGTTTTTT
TRBJ2-3 | - | TRBV7-2 | TRBD2 | CASSLGLLAGGRADTQYF | TGTGCCAGCAGCTTAGGCTTACTAGCGGGAGGGCGGGCAGATACGCAGTATTTT
TRBJ1-1 | - | TRBV20-1 | TRBD1 | CSASPQGGPDTEAFF | TGCAGTGCTAGTCCCCAGGGGGGCCCGGACACTGAAGCTTTCTTT
TRBJ2-1 | - | TRBV15 | TRBD2 | CATSRDEGRVAGTPLSYNEQFF | TGTGCCACCAGCAGAGATGAGGGGAGGGTAGCGGGTACCCCTCTCTCCTACAATGAGCAGTTCTTC
TRBJ1-6 | - | TRBV5-4 | TRBD1 | CASSLEGQVRSPLHF | TGTGCCAGCAGCTTGGAGGGACAGGTTAGGTCACCCCTCCACTTT
TRBJ2-2 | - | TRBV6-5 | - | CASSYAWRVTGELFF | TGTGCCAGCAGTTACGCTTGGAGAGTCACCGGGGAGCTGTTTTTT
TRBJ2-2 | once | TRBV2 | - | CASSRRGTGELFF | TGTGCCAGCAGCCGCCGGGGAACCGGGGAGCTGTTTTTT
TRBJ2-2 | few | TRBV11-3 | - | CASSLVSSGTGELFF | TGTGCCAGCAGCCTAGTTAGCTCGGGCACCGGGGAGCTGTTTTTT
TRBJ1-3 | - | TRBV30 | TRBD1 | CAWSVYRQGHSGNTIYF | TGTGCCTGGAGTGTATACAGACAGGGGCACTCTGGAAACACCATATATTTT
TRBJ2-7 | once | TRBV5-1 | TRBD1 | CASSSSGQGTHEQYF | TGCGCCAGCAGCTCCTCGGGACAGGGGACCCACGAGCAGTACTTC
TRBJ2-5 | - | TRBV15 | TRBD1 | CATSRMTGQETQYF | TGTGCCACCAGCAGAATGACAGGGCAAGAGACCCAGTACTTC
TRBJ1-3 | - | TRBV3-1/TRBV3-2 | TRBD1 | CASSQTGGTISGNTIYF | TGTGCCAGCAGCCAGACAGGGGGCACTATCTCTGGAAACACCATATATTTT
TRBJ1-2 | - | TRBV19 | TRBD1 | CASRGTGYGYTF | TGTGCCAGTAGAGGGACAGGCTATGGCTACACCTTC
TRBJ2-5 | - | TRBV2 | TRBD1 | CASSNDRGQETQYF | TGTGCCAGCAGTAATGACAGGGGCCAAGAGACCCAGTACTTC
TRBJ2-7 | - | TRBV18 | TRBD2 | CASSPVAGTYEQYF | TGTGCCAGCTCACCTGTAGCGGGTACCTACGAGCAGTACTTC